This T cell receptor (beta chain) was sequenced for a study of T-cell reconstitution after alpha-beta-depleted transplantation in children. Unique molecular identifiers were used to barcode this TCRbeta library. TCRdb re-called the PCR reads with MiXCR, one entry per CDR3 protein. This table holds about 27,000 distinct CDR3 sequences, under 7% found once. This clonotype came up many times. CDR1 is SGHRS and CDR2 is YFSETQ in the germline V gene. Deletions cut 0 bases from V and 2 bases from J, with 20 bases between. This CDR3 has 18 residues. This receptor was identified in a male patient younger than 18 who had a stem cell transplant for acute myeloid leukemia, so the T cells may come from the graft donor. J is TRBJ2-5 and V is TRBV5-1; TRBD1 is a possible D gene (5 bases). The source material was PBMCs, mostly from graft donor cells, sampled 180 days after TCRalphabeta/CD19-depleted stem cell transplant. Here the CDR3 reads CASSLAPQGKGFQETQYF. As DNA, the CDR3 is TGCGCCAGCAGCTTGGCTCCTCAGGGAAAGGGTTTTCAAGAGACCCAGTACTTC. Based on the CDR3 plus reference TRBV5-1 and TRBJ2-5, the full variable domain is KAGVTQTPRYLIKTRGQQVTLSCSPISGHRSVSWYQQTPGQGLQFLFEYFSETQRNKGNFPGRFSGRQFSNSRSEMNVSTLELGDSALYLCASSLAPQGKGFQETQYFGPGTRLLVL.